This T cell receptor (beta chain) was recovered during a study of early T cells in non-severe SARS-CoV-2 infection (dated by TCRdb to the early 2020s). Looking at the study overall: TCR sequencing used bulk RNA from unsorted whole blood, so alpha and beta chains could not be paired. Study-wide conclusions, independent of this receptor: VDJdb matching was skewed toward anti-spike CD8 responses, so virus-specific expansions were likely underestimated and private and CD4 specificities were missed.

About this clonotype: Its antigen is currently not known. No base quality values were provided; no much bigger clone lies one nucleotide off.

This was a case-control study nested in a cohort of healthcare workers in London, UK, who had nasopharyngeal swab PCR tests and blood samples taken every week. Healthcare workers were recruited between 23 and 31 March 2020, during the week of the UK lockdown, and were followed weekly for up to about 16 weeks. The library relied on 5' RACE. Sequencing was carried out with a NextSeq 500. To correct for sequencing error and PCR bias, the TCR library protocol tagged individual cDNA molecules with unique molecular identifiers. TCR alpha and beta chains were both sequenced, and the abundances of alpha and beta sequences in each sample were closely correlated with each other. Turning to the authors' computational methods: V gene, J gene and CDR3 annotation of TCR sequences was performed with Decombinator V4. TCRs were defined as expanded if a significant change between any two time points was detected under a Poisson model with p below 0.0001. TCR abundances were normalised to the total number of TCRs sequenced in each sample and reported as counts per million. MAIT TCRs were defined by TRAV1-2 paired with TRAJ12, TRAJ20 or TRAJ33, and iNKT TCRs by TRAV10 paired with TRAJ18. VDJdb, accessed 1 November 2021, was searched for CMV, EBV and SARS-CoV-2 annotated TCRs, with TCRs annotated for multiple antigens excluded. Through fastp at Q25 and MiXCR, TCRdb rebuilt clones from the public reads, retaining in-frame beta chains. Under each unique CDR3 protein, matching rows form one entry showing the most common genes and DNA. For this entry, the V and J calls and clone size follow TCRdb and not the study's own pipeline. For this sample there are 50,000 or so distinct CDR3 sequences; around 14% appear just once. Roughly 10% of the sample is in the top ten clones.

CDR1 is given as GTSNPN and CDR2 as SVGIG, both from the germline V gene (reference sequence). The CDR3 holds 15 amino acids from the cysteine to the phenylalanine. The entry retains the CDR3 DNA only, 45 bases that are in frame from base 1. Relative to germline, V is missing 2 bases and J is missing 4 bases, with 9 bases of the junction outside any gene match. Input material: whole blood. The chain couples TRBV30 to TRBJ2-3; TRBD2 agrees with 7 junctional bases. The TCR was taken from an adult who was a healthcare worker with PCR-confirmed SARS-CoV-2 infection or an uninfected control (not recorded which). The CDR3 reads CAWSYRGVSADTQYF. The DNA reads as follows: TGTGCCTGGAGTTATCGGGGGGTCTCCGCAGATACGCAGTATTTT.